The next 6 T cell receptor beta chains were all read from a single sample in a study of OX40 agonist ivuxolimab in advanced cancers. Profiling relied on immunoSEQ multiplex PCR, and the TCRdb table lists in-frame clones only, not all of them. The table has more than 35,000 clones, approximately 86% seen once. This material consisted of CD4+ or CD8+ T cells sorted from blood, taken in a trial of the OX40 agonist ivuxolimab. Receptor source: an adult with an advanced solid tumor such as melanoma, head and neck, liver or kidney cancer.

This rearrangement joins TRBV28 to TRBJ1-1; the match to TRBD1 covers 8 bases. Germline V gene data show CDR1 as MDHEN and CDR2 as SYDVKM. V dropped 6 bases and J dropped 0; count of bases not matched to a gene: 6. The CDR3 is made up of 15 amino acids. The DNA of the CDR3 is TGTGCCAGCAGCACAACAGGGGGTATGAACACTGAAGCTTTCTTT. It translates to CASSTTGGMNTEAFF.

The V gene is TRBV11-2, the J gene TRBJ2-5; 7 nucleotides align to TRBD2. V trimming: 1 base; J trimming: 10 bases; junction bases outside the gene matches: 12. From germline, CDR1 is SGHAT and CDR2 FQNNGV. CDR3 length: 15 residues. CDR3 protein: CASSLVAGQSGIQYF. The CDR3 DNA is TGTGCCAGCAGCTTAGTGGCGGGCCAAAGCGGGATCCAGTACTTC.

The chain joins TRBV15 to TRBJ1-1, with 11 bases identical to TRBD1. The CDR3 consists of 15 residues. The ends lost 8 bases at V and 2 bases at J; junction bases unmatched: 7. The V gene's germline CDR1 is LNHNV and CDR2 YYDKDF (reference sequence). The DNA of the CDR3 is TGTGCCACCCACCGGGACAGGGGGAGAAACACTGAAGCTTTCTTT. Its translation: CATHRDRGRNTEAFF.

V and J are TRBV2 and TRBJ2-5; D is possibly TRBD1 (6 bases). Between the trimmed V and J ends, which lost 9 bases and 5 bases, there was a span of 22 bases. Germline V gene lookup returns CDR1 SNHLY and CDR2 FYNNEI. The CDR3 has 15 amino acids. The CDR3 protein is CASTNEPGVGETQYF. CDR3 DNA: TGTGCCAGTACCAATGAGCCAGGGGTCGGGGAGACCCAGTACTTC. The full variable domain, with the rest looked up from reference TRBV2 and TRBJ2-5, is EPEVTQTPSHQVTQMGQEVILRCVPISNHLYFYWYRQILGQKVEFLVSFYNNEISEKSEIFDDQFSVERPDGSNFTLKIRSTKLEDSAMYFCASTNEPGVGETQYFGPGTRLLVL.

Only a few counts were recorded for this clone. The rearrangement links TRBV4-1 to TRBJ1-5; 7 bases map to TRBD1. Germline loops: CDR1 MGHRA, CDR2 YSYEKL. This CDR3 region has 15 residues. Germline trimming cut 5 bases from V and 0 bases from J; bases unmatched to any gene: 4. The CDR3 coding sequence is TGCGCCAGCAGCGCAAGGGGGCTTAGCAATCAGCCCCAGCATTTT. Protein: CASSARGLSNQPQHF.

The V gene is TRBV5-1, the J gene TRBJ1-6; TRBD1 aligns across 9 bases. CDR1 SGHRS and CDR2 YFSETQ come from the germline V gene. The CDR3 covers 18 residues. V shed 4 bases, J shed 0 bases, and the junction held 8 bases outside the gene matches. CDR3 DNA: TGCGCCAGCAGCGCAGGACAGGGGTTTGACTCCTATAATTCACCCCTCCACTTT. Translated: CASSAGQGFDSYNSPLHF.